Listed below are T cell receptor beta chains from one sample, sequenced in a study of spatial heterogeneity in lung cancer. TCRdb redid the calling of the 5' RACE reads with MiXCR, one entry per CDR3 protein. The sample carries some 97,000 distinct CDR3 sequences, nearly 4.5% recorded once. Sequenced here: lung tumor tissue, sampled at surgery. Receptors were obtained from a male donor with early-stage non-small cell lung cancer. The CDR3 runs from the conserved cysteine through the conserved F or W. D genes are given only for firm matches. Some rows mark clone size as missing; the rest say once, few, many or name a class of expanded clone.

>TRBV6-6|TRBJ2-1|many|-
CASGTVREQFF
TGTGCCAGCGGCACGGTTCGGGAGCAGTTCTTC
>TRBV5-1|TRBJ1-2|many|-
CASSLESSTYGYTF
TGCGCCAGCAGCTTGGAATCATCGACCTATGGCTACACCTTC
>TRBV6-1|TRBJ1-5|few|-
CASSSPQHF
TGTGCCAGCAGTTCGCCCCAGCATTTT
>TRBV12-3/TRBV12-4|TRBJ1-2|-|-
CASSMDISNYGYTF
TGTGCCAGCAGTATGGACATTTCTAACTATGGCTACACCTTC
>TRBV6-5|TRBJ1-2|many|-
CASSYDRSGYTF
TGTGCCAGCAGTTATGACAGGAGCGGCTACACCTTC
>TRBV3-1|TRBJ2-7|many|-
CASSQDRNEQYF
TGTGCCAGCAGCCAAGATCGGAACGAGCAGTACTTC
>TRBV28|TRBJ1-5|-|-
CASMETVNQPQHF
TGTGCCAGCATGGAAACAGTCAATCAGCCCCAGCATTTT
>TRBV12-3/TRBV12-4|TRBJ2-7|many|-
CASSFRPDYEQYF
TGTGCCAGCAGTTTCCGACCCGATTACGAGCAGTACTTC
>TRBV13|TRBJ2-7|many|-
CASSLGLDEQYF
TGTGCCAGCAGCTTAGGTTTAGACGAGCAGTACTTC
>TRBV3-1|TRBJ1-3|many|-
CASSQAHFDSSGNTIYF
TGTGCCAGCAGCCAAGCCCACTTCGACAGCTCTGGAAACACCATATATTTT